The following is a T cell receptor beta chain sequence with its context. What it binds is not known. The table came from immunoSEQ multiplex PCR; TCRdb's copy has only in-frame clones and leaves some out. The sample carries about 300,000 clones, 60% to 80% recorded once. The data were obtained in a study of cytotoxic CD8 clonotypes in ibrutinib-treated CLL. Study at large: Investigators reported about 24 partial and 2 complete responses; after median roughly 70 months, approximately 15 patients remained remitted and roughly twelve progressed. Mean productive templates were under 270,000; mean productive rearrangements were over 80,000.

Study-wide results and limits: Sustained-remission and progressing patients diverged in sampling times.

Germline values: CDR1 SGHDT, CDR2 YYEEEE. The CDR3 consists of 13 residues. Trimming took off 1 base at V and 4 bases at J, with 8 bases between the two ends. The source was PBMCs, collected at disease progression, from a patient treated with ibrutinib. The V call is TRBV5-6, the J call TRBJ1-1; no definite D call. The sequence was obtained from a human donor with chronic lymphocytic leukemia. The CDR3 nucleotides are TGTGCCAGCAGCTTGAGAGGGTTCACTGAAGCTTTCTTT. Encoded protein: CASSLRGFTEAFF. The whole variable domain, filled in from reference TRBV5-6 and TRBJ1-1, reads DAGVTQSPTHLIKTRGQQVTLRCSPKSGHDTVSWYQQALGQGPQFIFQYYEEEERQRGNFPDRFSGHQFPNYSSELNVNALLLGDSALYLCASSLRGFTEAFFGQGTRLTVV.